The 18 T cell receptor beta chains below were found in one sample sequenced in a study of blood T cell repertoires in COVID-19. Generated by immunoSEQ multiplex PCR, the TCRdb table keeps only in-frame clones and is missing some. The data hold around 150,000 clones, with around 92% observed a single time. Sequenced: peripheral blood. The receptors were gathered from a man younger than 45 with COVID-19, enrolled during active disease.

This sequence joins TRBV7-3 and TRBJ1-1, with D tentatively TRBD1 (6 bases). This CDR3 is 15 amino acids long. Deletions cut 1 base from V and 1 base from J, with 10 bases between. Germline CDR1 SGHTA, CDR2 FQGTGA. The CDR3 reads CASSLSQGSNTEAFF. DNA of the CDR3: TGTGCCAGCAGCTTAAGTCAGGGGTCGAACACTGAAGCTTTCTTT. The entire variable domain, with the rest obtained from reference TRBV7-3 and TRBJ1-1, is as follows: GAGVSQTPSNKVTEKGKYVELRCDPISGHTALYWYRQSLGQGPEFLIYFQGTGAADDSGLPNDRFFAVRPEGSVSTLKIQRTERGDSAVYLCASSLSQGSNTEAFFGQGTRLTVV.

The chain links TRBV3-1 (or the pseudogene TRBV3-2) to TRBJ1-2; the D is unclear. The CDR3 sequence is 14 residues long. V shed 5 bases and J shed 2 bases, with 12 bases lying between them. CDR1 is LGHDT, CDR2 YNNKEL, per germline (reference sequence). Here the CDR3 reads CASSFAGSNYGYTF. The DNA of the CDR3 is TGTGCCAGCAGCTTCGCCGGGTCAAACTATGGCTACACCTTC.

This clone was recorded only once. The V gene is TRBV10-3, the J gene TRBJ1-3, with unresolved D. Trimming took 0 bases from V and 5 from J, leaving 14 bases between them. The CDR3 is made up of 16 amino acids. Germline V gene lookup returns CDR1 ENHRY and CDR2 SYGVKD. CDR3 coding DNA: TGTGCCATCAGTGAGTCGACTCATGCTGAGAGAAACACCATATATTTT. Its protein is CAISESTHAERNTIYF.

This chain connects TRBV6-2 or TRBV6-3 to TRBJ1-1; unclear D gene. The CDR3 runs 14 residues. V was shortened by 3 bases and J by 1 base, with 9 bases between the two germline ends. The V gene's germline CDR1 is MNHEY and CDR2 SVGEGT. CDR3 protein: CASSYTVGNTEAFF. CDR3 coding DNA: TGTGCCAGCAGTTATACAGTAGGGAACACTGAAGCTTTCTTT.

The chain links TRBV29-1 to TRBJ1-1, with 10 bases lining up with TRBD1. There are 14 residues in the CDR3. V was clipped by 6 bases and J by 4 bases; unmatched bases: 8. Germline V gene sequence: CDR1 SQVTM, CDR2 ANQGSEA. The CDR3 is CSVLRTGGVTEAFF. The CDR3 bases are TGCAGCGTCCTCCGGACAGGGGGGGTCACTGAAGCTTTCTTT.

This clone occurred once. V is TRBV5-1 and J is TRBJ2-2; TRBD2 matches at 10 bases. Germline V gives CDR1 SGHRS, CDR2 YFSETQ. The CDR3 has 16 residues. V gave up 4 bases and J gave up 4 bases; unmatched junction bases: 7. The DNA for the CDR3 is TGCGCCAGCAGCACCTCTAGCGGGGGTACCACCGGGGAGCTGTTTTTT. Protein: CASSTSSGGTTGELFF.

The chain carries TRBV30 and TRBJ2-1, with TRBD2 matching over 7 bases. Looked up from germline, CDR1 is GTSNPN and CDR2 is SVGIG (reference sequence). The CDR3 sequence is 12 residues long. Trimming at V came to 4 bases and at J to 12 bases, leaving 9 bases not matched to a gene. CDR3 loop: CAWIRSGAGQFF. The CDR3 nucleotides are TGTGCCTGGATTAGGAGCGGGGCCGGGCAGTTCTTC.

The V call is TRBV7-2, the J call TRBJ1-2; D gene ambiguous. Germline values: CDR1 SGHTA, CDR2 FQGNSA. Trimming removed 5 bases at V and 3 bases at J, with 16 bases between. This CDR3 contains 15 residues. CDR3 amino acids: CASSKEGSSYYGYTF. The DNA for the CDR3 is TGTGCCAGCAGCAAAGAGGGCAGTTCCTACTATGGCTACACCTTC.

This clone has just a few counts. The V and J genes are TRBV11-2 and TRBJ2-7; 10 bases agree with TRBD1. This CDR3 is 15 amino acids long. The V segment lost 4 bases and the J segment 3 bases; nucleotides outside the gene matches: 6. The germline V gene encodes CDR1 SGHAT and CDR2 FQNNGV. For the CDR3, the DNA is TGTGCCAGCAGCTCGGGACAGGGGCCCTTCTACGAGCAGTACTTC. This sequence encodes CASSSGQGPFYEQYF.

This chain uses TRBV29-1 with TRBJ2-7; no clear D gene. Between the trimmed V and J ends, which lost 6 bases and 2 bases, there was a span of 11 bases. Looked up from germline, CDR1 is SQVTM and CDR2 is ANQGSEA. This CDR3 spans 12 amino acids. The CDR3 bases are TGCAGCGTATCCGAGCGTCCCTACGAGCAGTACTTC. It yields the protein CSVSERPYEQYF.

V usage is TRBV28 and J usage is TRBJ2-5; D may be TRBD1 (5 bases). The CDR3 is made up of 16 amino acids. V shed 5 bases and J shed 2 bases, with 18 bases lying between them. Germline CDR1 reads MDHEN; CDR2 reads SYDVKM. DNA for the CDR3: TGTGCCAGCAGTCTACCTGGGGCAGAACAGCAAGAGACCCAGTACTTC. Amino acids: CASSLPGAEQQETQYF.

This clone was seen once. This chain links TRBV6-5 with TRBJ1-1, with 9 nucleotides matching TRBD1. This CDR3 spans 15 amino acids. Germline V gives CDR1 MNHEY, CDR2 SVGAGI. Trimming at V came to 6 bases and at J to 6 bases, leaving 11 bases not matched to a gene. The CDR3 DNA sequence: TGTGCCAGCAGACACCGCGGACAGGGGCGGGCTGAAGCTTTCTTT. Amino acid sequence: CASRHRGQGRAEAFF.

CDR3 in amino acids: CASSVFSGGYNEQFF. The CDR3, as DNA: TGTGCCAGTAGTGTCTTCAGCGGGGGGTACAATGAGCAGTTCTTC. The gene calls are TRBV19 and TRBJ2-1; 9 bases fit TRBD2. The CDR3 runs 15 residues. From germline, CDR1 is LNHDA and CDR2 SQIVND (reference sequence). V was pared by 5 bases and J by 4 bases, with 6 bases of the junction left unmatched.

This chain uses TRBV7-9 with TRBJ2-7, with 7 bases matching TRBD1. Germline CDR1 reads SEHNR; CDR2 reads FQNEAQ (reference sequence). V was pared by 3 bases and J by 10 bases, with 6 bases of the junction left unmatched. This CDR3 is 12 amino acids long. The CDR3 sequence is CASSFLTGDQYF. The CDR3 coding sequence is TGTGCCAGCAGCTTTCTAACAGGGGACCAGTACTTC.

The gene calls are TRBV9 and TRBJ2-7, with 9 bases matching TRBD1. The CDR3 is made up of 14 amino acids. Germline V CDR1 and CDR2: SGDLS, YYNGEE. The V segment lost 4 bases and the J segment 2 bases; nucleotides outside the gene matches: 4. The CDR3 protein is CASSRTGGTYEQYF. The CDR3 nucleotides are TGTGCCAGCAGCCGCACAGGGGGCACCTACGAGCAGTACTTC.

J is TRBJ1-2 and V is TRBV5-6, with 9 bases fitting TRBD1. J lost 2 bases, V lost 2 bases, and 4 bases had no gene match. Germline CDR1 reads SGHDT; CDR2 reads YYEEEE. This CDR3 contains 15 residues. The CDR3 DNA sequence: TGTGCCAGCAGCTTATCCGGGACAGGGAACTATGGCTACACCTTC. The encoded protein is CASSLSGTGNYGYTF.

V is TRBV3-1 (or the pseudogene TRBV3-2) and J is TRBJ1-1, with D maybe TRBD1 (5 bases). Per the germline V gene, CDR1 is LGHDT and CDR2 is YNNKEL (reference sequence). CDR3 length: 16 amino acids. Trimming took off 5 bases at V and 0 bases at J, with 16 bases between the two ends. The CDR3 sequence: CASSSGTEVMNTEAFF. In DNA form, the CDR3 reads TGTGCCAGCAGCTCCGGGACTGAGGTAATGAACACTGAAGCTTTCTTT.

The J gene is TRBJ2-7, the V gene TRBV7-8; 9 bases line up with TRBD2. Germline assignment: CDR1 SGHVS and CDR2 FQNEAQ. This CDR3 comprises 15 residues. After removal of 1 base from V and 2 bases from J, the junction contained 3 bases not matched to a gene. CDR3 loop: CASSLDASGTYEQYF. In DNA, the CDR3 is TGTGCCAGCAGCTTAGACGCTAGCGGGACCTACGAGCAGTACTTC.